One and the same sample provided the 14 T cell receptor beta chains below, sequenced in a study of T cell repertoires in cytomegalovirus infection. From the reads, TCRdb called clonotypes with MiXCR, one entry per CDR3 protein. The data contain under 250,000 distinct CDR3 sequences, 9% to 15% of them seen just once; the ten biggest clones take up 1.5% to 2%. Sequenced sample: PBMCs. These receptors came from a human donor in good health (CMV status not recorded). Some clones in this sample may be carry-over from other donors' samples.

This clonotype was detected only once. This chain uses TRBV29-1 with TRBJ1-4; D ambiguous. Germline-derived CDR1 and CDR2 are SQVTM and ANQGSEA. The CDR3 has 14 residues. Trimming left V 3 bases short and J 10 bases short, with 18 bases between. The CDR3 DNA reads TGCAGCGTTGAGTTAGGAGGGCACTTCGGAAAACTGTTTTTT. This encodes CSVELGGHFGKLFF.

The chain combines TRBV19 with TRBJ2-4, with D possibly matching TRBD1 (6 bases). The CDR3 has 17 amino acids. Looked up from germline, CDR1 is LNHDA and CDR2 is SQIVND (reference sequence). With 7 bases removed from V and 1 base from J, the gap between germline ends came to 20 bases. In DNA, the CDR3 is TGTGCCAGTAACGACCACACAGGGATGTTGGCCAAAAACATTCAGTACTTC. Amino acid sequence: CASNDHTGMLAKNIQYF.

The rearrangement links TRBV7-9 to TRBJ2-7; D perhaps matches TRBD2 (6 bases). Germline-derived CDR1 and CDR2 are SEHNR and FQNEAQ (reference sequence). This CDR3 comprises 14 residues. Trimming removed 5 bases at V and 0 bases at J, with 11 bases between. This CDR3 is CASSPGGASYEQYF. The CDR3 bases are TGTGCCAGCAGCCCCGGGGGAGCCTCCTACGAGCAGTACTTC.

This clonotype was recorded at least ten times. The V call is TRBV29-1, the J call TRBJ1-1, with a weak D call TRBD1 (5 bases). Germline CDR1 reads SQVTM; CDR2 reads ANQGSEA. V lost 4 bases, J lost 0 bases, and 9 bases lay in between. The CDR3 runs to 13 residues. DNA of the CDR3: TGCAGCGTTGCGACAGTCATGAACACTGAAGCTTTCTTT. Translating gives CSVATVMNTEAFF.

This clonotype appeared a few times. The chain combines TRBV29-1 with TRBJ1-1; TRBD1 matches 8 bases. V lost 4 bases and J lost 1; bases outside the gene matches: 2. CDR3 length: 13 amino acids. Germline V gene lookup returns CDR1 SQVTM and CDR2 ANQGSEA. In nucleotides, the CDR3 is TGCAGCGTTGTAGACAGGGGGAACACTGAAGCTTTCTTT. Encoded protein: CSVVDRGNTEAFF.

This clonotype was counted between two and nine times. The rearrangement joins TRBV14 to TRBJ1-2, with TRBD1 matching 7 bases. The CDR3 has 16 amino acids. Germline CDR1 is SGHDN and CDR2 is FVKESK. The V and J ends lost 4 bases and 6 bases, in that order; junction bases with no gene match: 14. The chain's CDR3 is CASSLRTRNRGDGYTF. The CDR3 bases are TGTGCCAGCAGCCTACGGACTAGGAACAGGGGCGATGGCTACACCTTC.

At least ten counts were recorded for this clonotype. The chain combines TRBV25-1 with TRBJ1-2, with 7 bases that match TRBD1. The CDR3 consists of 13 residues. The germline V gene has CDR1 MGHDK and CDR2 SYGVNS. J lost 8 bases, V lost 4 bases, and 7 bases had no gene match. CDR3 in amino acids: CASSVGGHSGYTF. Here the CDR3 DNA reads TGTGCCAGCAGTGTAGGGGGCCACTCGGGCTACACCTTC.

The rearrangement joins TRBV6-5 to TRBJ2-4, with TRBD1 matching 12 bases. This CDR3 has 19 amino acids. The ends lost 6 bases at V and 0 bases at J; junction bases unmatched: 12. Germline lookup yields CDR1 MNHEY and CDR2 SVGAGI. CDR3 in amino acids: CASSLFPGQGASAKNIQYF. The CDR3 DNA is TGTGCCAGCAGCCTCTTCCCGGGACAGGGGGCTTCAGCCAAAAACATTCAGTACTTC.

There are many counts of this clonotype. The genes are TRBV12-3 or TRBV12-4 and TRBJ2-1; 14 nucleotides match TRBD2. The V segment lost 4 bases and the J segment 6 bases; nucleotides outside the gene matches: 2. The CDR3 sequence is 15 residues long. The CDR3 region is CASSSTSGRANEQFF. CDR3 sequence (DNA): TGTGCCAGCAGTTCGACTAGCGGGAGGGCCAATGAGCAGTTCTTC.

This clonotype was seen at least ten times. The rearrangement joins TRBV7-6 to TRBJ1-3; TRBD1 aligns across 7 bases. This CDR3 comprises 16 residues. The germline V gene has CDR1 SGHVS and CDR2 FNYEAQ. Trimming at V came to 3 bases and at J to 0 bases, leaving 5 bases not matched to a gene. CDR3 loop: CASSFGQDPSGNTIYF. The CDR3 bases are TGTGCCAGCAGCTTCGGACAGGATCCCTCTGGAAACACCATATATTTT.

This clonotype was seen repeatedly, ten times or more. The chain recombines TRBV7-2 with TRBJ1-2; D is undetermined. From germline, CDR1 is SGHTA and CDR2 FQGNSA. Between the trimmed V and J ends, which lost 5 bases and 2 bases, there was a span of 15 bases. The CDR3 length is 15 residues. The CDR3 sequence is CASSPVLTPNYGYTF. The DNA for the CDR3 is TGTGCCAGCAGCCCAGTGCTGACGCCGAACTATGGCTACACCTTC.

About this clonotype: A much larger clone differs by one base, so this may be a read error. V gene TRBV5-1 combines with J gene TRBJ2-7; D may be TRBD2 (5 bases). V was shortened by 2 bases and J by 7 bases, with 16 bases between the two germline ends. The CDR3 covers 14 residues. Germline V lookup: CDR1 SGHRS, CDR2 YFSETQ. The CDR3 nucleotides read TGCGCCAGCAGCTTCACCGGGATAGGGAAAGAGCAGTACTTC. Protein product: CASSFTGIGKEQYF.

The genes are TRBV20-1 and TRBJ2-3; 11 bases map to TRBD2. With 3 bases clipped from V and 2 bases from J, the junction kept 4 bases outside the gene matches. Germline V gives CDR1 DFQATT, CDR2 SNEGSKA (reference sequence). The CDR3 totals 15 residues. CDR3 DNA sequence: TGCAGTGCTAGCCTAGCGGGGGGTATCACAGATACGCAGTATTTT. Amino acid sequence: CSASLAGGITDTQYF.

Worth noting for this clonotype: At one end the junction does not follow the germline gene, possibly because of a read error. This rearrangement joins TRBV7-8 to TRBJ2-3; 15 nucleotides agree with TRBD2. Germline V gives CDR1 SGHVS, CDR2 FQNEAQ. This CDR3 has 17 amino acids. CDR3: CARSPGTSGGSSDTQYF. Written as DNA, the CDR3 is TGTGCCCGCAGCCCCGGGACTAGCGGGGGGTCTTCAGATACGCAGTATTTT. Variable domain in full (rest from reference TRBV7-8 and TRBJ2-3): GAGVSQSPRYKVAKRGQDVALRCDPISGHVSLFWYQQALGQGPEFLTYFQNEAQLDKSGLPSDRFFAERPEGSVSTLKIQRTQQEDSAVYLCARSPGTSGGSSDTQYFGPGTRLTVL.